This record looks at one TCR beta chain sequence and its context. This specimen comes from a study of T-cell reconstitution after alpha-beta-depleted transplantation in children. V was clipped by 7 bases and J by 5 bases; unmatched bases: 10. This CDR3 has 14 residues. Construction of the TCRbeta library involved unique molecular identifiers. TCRdb passed the PCR reads through MiXCR, listing each CDR3 protein once. Among 200,000 to 250,000 distinct CDR3 sequences listed, approximately 9% were seen once. The V call is TRBV12-3 or TRBV12-4, the J call TRBJ1-1, with 7 bases matching TRBD1. The receptor's source is a human donor who donated a stem cell graft to a child with acute lymphoblastic leukemia. The material sequenced was PBMCs from the stem cell graft donor, taken from the stem cell graft. The CDR3 reads CASTRRQGGTEAFF. CDR3 bases: TGTGCCAGCACCCGGAGACAGGGCGGGACTGAAGCTTTCTTT.